Listed here are 19 T cell receptor beta chains from one sample, sequenced in a study of blood T cell repertoires in COVID-19. Some clones are missing from TCRdb's copy, which holds only in-frame ones; the method was immunoSEQ multiplex PCR. This table has a few hundred thousand clones, around nine tenths appearing once. Input material: peripheral blood. These receptors were collected from a man aged 25 to 40 with active or convalescent COVID-19.

The chain is built from TRBV19 and TRBJ1-2; TRBD1 matches at 7 bases. Germline V gene data show CDR1 as LNHDA and CDR2 as SQIVND (reference sequence). Losses at the gene ends were 6 bases for V and 4 bases for J; bases not matched to a gene: 11. The CDR3 sequence is 15 residues long. CDR3 nucleotides: TGTGCCAGTAGCGTAGGGACAGATCCGCTCTATGGCTACACCTTC. It codes for CASSVGTDPLYGYTF.

The J gene is TRBJ1-1, the V gene TRBV5-1; the D gene is possibly TRBD1 (6 bases). CDR3 size: 14 residues. Germline assignment: CDR1 SGHRS and CDR2 YFSETQ. V lost 4 bases, J lost 1 base, and 11 bases lay in between. The CDR3 sequence is CASSLKTGNTEAFF. Here the CDR3 DNA reads TGCGCCAGCAGCCTTAAGACAGGGAACACTGAAGCTTTCTTT. The full variable domain, its missing parts supplied by reference TRBV5-1 and TRBJ1-1, is KAGVTQTPRYLIKTRGQQVTLSCSPISGHRSVSWYQQTPGQGLQFLFEYFSETQRNKGNFPGRFSGRQFSNSRSEMNVSTLELGDSALYLCASSLKTGNTEAFFGQGTRLTVV.

This chain connects TRBV3-1 (or the pseudogene TRBV3-2) to TRBJ1-1; D gene unclear. This CDR3 comprises 14 residues. Deletions cut 1 base from V and 4 bases from J, with 10 bases between. Germline V gene sequence: CDR1 LGHDT, CDR2 YNNKEL (reference sequence). CDR3 in amino acids: CASSQVRRGTEAFF. In nucleotides, the CDR3 is TGTGCCAGCAGCCAAGTCCGGCGGGGCACTGAAGCTTTCTTT.

V gene TRBV12-3 or TRBV12-4 combines with J gene TRBJ2-7; weak D call: TRBD1 (5 bases). This CDR3 is built from 13 residues. V dropped 3 bases and J dropped 6 bases, with 12 bases sitting between them. CDR3 in amino acids: CASSFAREGEQYF. The DNA for the CDR3 is TGTGCCAGCAGTTTCGCCAGGGAAGGCGAGCAGTACTTC.

The V call is TRBV3-1 (or the pseudogene TRBV3-2), the J call TRBJ2-5; 8 bases match TRBD2. Looked up from germline, CDR1 is LGHDT and CDR2 is YNNKEL (reference sequence). The V gene end was trimmed by 4 bases and the J gene end by 4 bases; junction bases not matched to a gene: 8. This CDR3 is 15 amino acids long. The CDR3 DNA reads as TGTGCCAGCAGCCCCACGCGGGGGGTTGGAGAGACCCAGTACTTC. As protein: CASSPTRGVGETQYF.

The chain carries TRBV19 and TRBJ1-5; tentative D call: TRBD1 (5 bases). Germline CDR1 and CDR2: LNHDA and SQIVND (reference sequence). The CDR3 runs 13 residues. Trimming pared 10 bases from V and 9 bases from J, leaving 19 bases between. The CDR3 region is CATMARGVRPQHF. CDR3 sequence (DNA): TGTGCCACGATGGCTCGGGGGGTGCGGCCCCAGCATTTT.

This clone has only one observation. The chain links TRBV6-5 to TRBJ1-2, with TRBD1 matching 9 bases. After removal of 4 bases from V and 7 bases from J, the junction contained 1 base not matched to a gene. The CDR3 extends over 12 amino acids. The germline CDR1 and CDR2 sequences are MNHEY and SVGAGI. The CDR3 spells CASSLTGGGYTF. The CDR3 nucleotides read TGTGCCAGCAGTTTGACAGGGGGTGGCTACACCTTC.

The V gene is TRBV4-3, the J gene TRBJ2-5; TRBD2 aligns across 8 bases. The germline V gene encodes CDR1 LGHNA and CDR2 YSLEER. The CDR3 covers 16 residues. Unmatched junction bases numbered 8, after V lost 0 bases and J lost 5 bases. The CDR3 loop is CASSQDPSGLGETQYF. The CDR3 DNA is TGCGCCAGCAGCCAAGATCCTAGCGGGCTGGGGGAGACCCAGTACTTC.

The chain recombines TRBV6-6 with TRBJ1-6; a weak D match, TRBD1 (6 bases). The germline CDR1 and CDR2 sequences are MNHNY and SVGAGI (reference sequence). Between the trimmed V and J ends, which lost 11 bases and 9 bases, there was a span of 17 bases. The CDR3 is 13 amino acids. The CDR3 DNA reads TGTGCCGGCGGCCAGGGGTTCAGTTCACCCCTCCACTTT. Translating gives CAGGQGFSSPLHF.

This clone was observed a single time. The chain is built from TRBV7-9 and TRBJ1-6; D remains ambiguous. CDR1 and CDR2 from the germline V gene are SEHNR and FQNEAQ (reference sequence). This CDR3 has 15 residues. Trimming shortened V by 5 bases and J by 9 bases, and 17 bases separated the two germline ends. In DNA, the CDR3 is TGTGCCAGCAGCGAAGATGGGCGGGGTGGTTCACCCCTCCACTTT. This sequence encodes CASSEDGRGGSPLHF.

This clone was recorded only once. This rearrangement joins TRBV2 to TRBJ2-4; TRBD2 is a possible D gene (6 bases). The CDR3 covers 13 residues. Trimming pared 7 bases from V and 1 base from J, leaving 8 bases between. From germline, CDR1 is SNHLY and CDR2 FYNNEI. CDR3 nucleotides: TGTGCCAGCAAGGGGAGGGCCAAAAACATTCAGTACTTC. It yields the protein CASKGRAKNIQYF. The full variable domain, its missing parts supplied by reference TRBV2 and TRBJ2-4, is EPEVTQTPSHQVTQMGQEVILRCVPISNHLYFYWYRQILGQKVEFLVSFYNNEISEKSEIFDDQFSVERPDGSNFTLKIRSTKLEDSAMYFCASKGRAKNIQYFGAGTRLSVL.

This rearrangement joins TRBV6-1 to TRBJ1-1; no clear D. The ends were cut back, 0 bases at V and 5 bases at J, with 7 bases in the middle. The CDR3 covers 13 residues. The germline V gene has CDR1 MNHNS and CDR2 SASEGT. The CDR3, as DNA: TGTGCCAGCAGTGAAGCGCGGGTGACTGAAGCTTTCTTT. The encoded protein is CASSEARVTEAFF.

The chain uses TRBV29-1 and TRBJ2-2, with a weak D call TRBD2 (6 bases). Germline V gives CDR1 SQVTM, CDR2 ANQGSEA. There are 19 residues in the CDR3. Trimming took off 6 bases at V and 2 bases at J, with 28 bases between the two ends. CDR3 DNA: TGCAGCGTGGGGGAGTTTGATATGGGACTTAACCTAAACACCGGGGAGCTGTTTTTT. Translated, it gives CSVGEFDMGLNLNTGELFF.

The chain has TRBV2 and TRBJ1-1; weak D call: TRBD1 (5 bases). The CDR3 consists of 16 residues. Trimming pared 6 bases from V and 4 bases from J, leaving 21 bases between. Germline assignment: CDR1 SNHLY and CDR2 FYNNEI. The CDR3 DNA sequence: TGTGCCAGCAGGGCCCCTAACGGGGGAAGGGGCACTGAAGCTTTCTTT. Its protein is CASRAPNGGRGTEAFF.

CDR3 loop: CATSDRSVDVTGELFF. Written as DNA, the CDR3 is TGTGCCACCAGTGACCGTTCGGTAGATGTCACCGGGGAGCTGTTTTTT. This rearrangement joins TRBV24-1 to TRBJ2-2; D unresolved. Trimming took 4 bases from V and 4 from J, leaving 15 bases between them. The CDR3 is made up of 16 amino acids. Germline V CDR1 and CDR2: KGHDR, SFDVKD.

The chain combines TRBV10-2 with TRBJ1-5; D is ambiguous. CDR1 is WSHSY and CDR2 is SAAADI in the germline V gene. V was shortened by 2 bases and J by 6 bases, with 8 bases between the two germline ends. The CDR3 contains 13 residues. For the CDR3, the DNA is TGCGCCAGCAGTGAGGCCAGTGGTCAGCCCCAGCATTTT. It translates to CASSEASGQPQHF.

The chain uses TRBV7-2 and TRBJ1-6; D uncertain. Trimming stripped 5 bases from V and 4 bases from J, with 12 bases between. Germline lookup yields CDR1 SGHTA and CDR2 FQGNSA. The CDR3 spans 15 residues. The CDR3 bases are TGTGCCAGCAGCCCCGACGGGGTGTATAATTCACCCCTCCACTTT. The encoded protein is CASSPDGVYNSPLHF. Full variable domain (rest looked up from reference TRBV7-2 and TRBJ1-6): GAGVSQSPSNKVTEKGKDVELRCDPISGHTALYWYRQSLGQGLEFLIYFQGNSAPDKSGLPSDRFSAERTGGSVSTLTIQRTQQEDSAVYLCASSPDGVYNSPLHFGNGTRLTVT.

The chain combines TRBV14 with TRBJ2-2; D not certain. V shed 4 bases and J shed 6 bases, with 18 bases lying between them. The length of the CDR3 is 16 residues. Germline CDR1 reads SGHDN; CDR2 reads FVKESK. CDR3 sequence (DNA): TGTGCCAGCAGCCCCTTGGGTATTTCTCAGGCCGGGGAGCTGTTTTTT. Residues: CASSPLGISQAGELFF.

The chain combines TRBV19 with TRBJ1-1; D perhaps matches TRBD1 (5 bases). The CDR3 covers 15 residues. Trimming took off 8 bases at V and 0 bases at J, with 16 bases between the two ends. Germline assignment: CDR1 LNHDA and CDR2 SQIVND (reference sequence). The CDR3, as DNA: TGTGCCAGTTTGGGGTTACGGGGGGTGAACACTGAAGCTTTCTTT. It encodes CASLGLRGVNTEAFF.